The rows below give T cell receptor beta chains drawn from one sample of a study of cytomegalovirus exposure and HLA in healthy donors. Assay: immunoSEQ multiplex PCR; the TCRdb copy retains only in-frame clones and omits some. The specimen's table records 200,000 to 250,000 clones. The specimen sequenced was PBMCs. Receptor source: a woman aged 25 to 45 in good health and CMV-seropositive. CDR3s leave out the opening cysteine and the closing phenylalanine or tryptophan. Each record gives: V gene, D gene, J gene, CDR3 protein. The D gene is left open where the match is weak.

TRBV5-6	-	TRBJ2-7	ASSLLSAGKVFDEQY
TRBV5-1	TRBD2	TRBJ2-7	ASSLGDGGVTYEQY
TRBV7-7	TRBD2	TRBJ2-5	ASSPGTSGNRETQY
TRBV25-1	TRBD1	TRBJ1-4	ASSLSGTGGEKLF
TRBV27	TRBD2	TRBJ2-1	ASSLTAGVISSDEQF
TRBV6-5	TRBD1	TRBJ1-4	ASSYQTGTGGEKLF
TRBV5-1	TRBD2	TRBJ2-1	ASSLVLAVYNEQF
TRBV7-2	-	TRBJ1-6	ASSSNNSPLH
TRBV7-2	TRBD1	TRBJ1-2	ASSSGQVQGGYT
TRBV6-1	-	TRBJ2-5	ASSWDFQETQY
TRBV5-6	-	TRBJ1-1	ASSLEGRVYTEAF
TRBV6-6	-	TRBJ2-5	ASSPVPETQY
TRBV2	TRBD2	TRBJ2-7	ASHRSGSSYEQY
TRBV5-1	-	TRBJ1-4	ASSLGPAASNEKLF
TRBV5-1	-	TRBJ2-6	ASLSGGAGANVLT
TRBV7-2	TRBD2	TRBJ2-1	ASSKPLAGLNEQF
TRBV5-1	-	TRBJ1-3	ASSLGQRGNTVY
TRBV29-1	TRBD1	TRBJ2-3	SVEGLLIRDRRSTDTQY
TRBV5-1	-	TRBJ2-3	ASRGLDTQY
TRBV29-1	-	TRBJ1-4	SVEESGFATNEKLF